The 15 T cell receptor beta chains in this list originate from one sample, sequenced in a study of cytomegalovirus exposure and HLA in healthy donors (dated by TCRdb to between 2016 and 2019). The protocol used for the library was the immunoSEQ multiplex PCR assay. The multiplex PCR relied on a mix of 60 forward primers for TCR Vbeta segments and 13 reverse primers for TCR Jbeta segments. TCRdb provides this immuneACCESS table in a form limited to in-frame rearrangements. Some clones are lacking; in checked studies, under half of them reflect an unresolved V gene, and why the rest are absent is not known. The sample profile shows about 130,000 clones; 70% to 80% of them were found once. 2% to 3% of the sample rests with the top ten. Sequences were obtained from PBMCs. These receptors were obtained from a woman in her sixties or seventies in good health and CMV-seropositive.

The genes are TRBV27 and TRBJ2-2, with 12 bases that match TRBD1. The CDR3 is made up of 20 amino acids. Germline V gene lookup returns CDR1 MNHEY and CDR2 SMNVEV (reference sequence). The V gene end was trimmed by 3 bases and the J gene end by 2 bases; junction bases not matched to a gene: 13. CDR3 bases: TGTGCCAGCAGTTTTGGTTGGGGACAGGGGGCGAACCCAAACACCGGGGAGCTGTTTTTT. It translates to CASSFGWGQGANPNTGELFF.

The chain links TRBV12-5 to TRBJ2-7; tentative D call: TRBD2 (6 bases). The CDR3 has 13 residues. Trimming removed 7 bases from V and 5 bases from J, with 15 bases in between. The V gene's germline CDR1 is LGHNT and CDR2 FRNRAP. Here the CDR3 reads CASAEGPTNEQYF. The CDR3 DNA is TGTGCTAGTGCGGAGGGGCCAACGAACGAGCAGTACTTC.

The chain couples TRBV15 to TRBJ1-1; weak D call: TRBD1 (6 bases). V was shortened by 4 bases and J by 11 bases, with 17 bases between the two germline ends. The CDR3 is made up of 13 amino acids. Germline V gene sequence: CDR1 LNHNV, CDR2 YYDKDF (reference sequence). This CDR3 is CATSTGGARGAFF. The CDR3 DNA is TGTGCCACCAGCACGGGGGGGGCCCGGGGGGCTTTCTTT. Looking up the rest from reference TRBV15 and TRBJ1-1 gives the full variable domain: DAMVIQNPRYQVTQFGKPVTLSCSQTLNHNVMYWYQQKSSQAPKLLFHYYDKDFNNEADTPDNFQSRRPNTSFCFLDIRSPGLGDTAMYLCATSTGGARGAFFGQGTRLTVV.

The V call is TRBV7-9, the J call TRBJ1-4, with 7 bases lining up with TRBD1. The CDR3 spans 14 residues. V was clipped by 6 bases and J by 7 bases; unmatched bases: 8. Per germline, CDR1 SEHNR and CDR2 FQNEAQ (reference sequence). DNA of the CDR3: TGTGCCAGCAGTGACAGGGTAGAAGGTGAAAAACTGTTTTTT. It encodes CASSDRVEGEKLFF.

The chain uses TRBV18 and TRBJ2-7; no definite D call. Between the trimmed V and J ends, which lost 5 bases and 6 bases, there was a span of 11 bases. Looked up from germline, CDR1 is KGHSH and CDR2 is LQKENI. The CDR3 is 12 residues long. The CDR3 DNA is TGTGCCAGCTCAGCCACACGGAGCGAGCAGTACTTC. Translating gives CASSATRSEQYF.

The genes are TRBV2 and TRBJ1-5; 8 bases agree with TRBD1. Germline V lookup: CDR1 SNHLY, CDR2 FYNNEI. V trimming: 8 bases; J trimming: 0 bases; junction bases outside the gene matches: 6. The CDR3 sequence is 15 residues long. CDR3 DNA sequence: TGTGCCAGCGACCGACAGGGGATTAGCAATCAGCCCCAGCATTTT. Translated, it gives CASDRQGISNQPQHF.

The V call is TRBV10-1, the J call TRBJ2-1; a weak D match, TRBD2 (6 bases). The CDR3 runs to 16 residues. Germline lookup yields CDR1 WNHNN and CDR2 SYGVQD (reference sequence). The V end lost 0 bases, the J end lost 0 bases, and 9 bases lay between the germline ends. The CDR3 sequence is CASSESSGASYNEQFF. In nucleotides, the CDR3 is TGCGCCAGCAGTGAGTCTAGCGGCGCCTCCTACAATGAGCAGTTCTTC.

The chain carries TRBV19 and TRBJ2-7; D ambiguous. The CDR3 totals 14 residues. Germline-derived CDR1 and CDR2 are LNHDA and SQIVND (reference sequence). The V end was cut by 4 bases, the J end by 0 bases, with 10 bases between. The CDR3 DNA sequence: TGTGCCAGTAGTAGGGCCTTGAGCTCCTACGAGCAGTACTTC. Its protein is CASSRALSSYEQYF.

Notes on this clone: Its ends do not fully match the called genes, so a read error is possible. The chain uses TRBV7-9 and TRBJ2-1; D is possibly TRBD1 (7 bases). The CDR3 has 13 residues. The germline V gene has CDR1 SEHNR and CDR2 FQNEAQ (reference sequence). In DNA, the CDR3 is TGTTCCAGCAGCTTCGGAGGGGGCCGTGAGCAGTTCTTC. This gives the protein CSSSFGGGREQFF.

This clone appeared a few times. The V call is TRBV2, the J call TRBJ1-4, with TRBD1 identical over 8 bases. The CDR3 contains 17 residues. J was trimmed by 8 bases and V by 1 base; bases with no gene match: 12. Germline CDR1 is SNHLY and CDR2 is FYNNEI. CDR3 in amino acids: CASSEGLAGGDGEKLFF. The CDR3 DNA reads as TGTGCCAGCAGTGAAGGGCTCGCAGGGGGCGACGGAGAAAAACTGTTTTTT. Supplemented by reference TRBV2 and TRBJ1-4, the full variable domain reads EPEVTQTPSHQVTQMGQEVILRCVPISNHLYFYWYRQILGQKVEFLVSFYNNEISEKSEIFDDQFSVERPDGSNFTLKIRSTKLEDSAMYFCASSEGLAGGDGEKLFFGSGTQLSVL.

V gene TRBV14 combines with J gene TRBJ1-2; 8 bases match TRBD1. CDR3 length: 15 residues. CDR1 and CDR2 (germline): SGHDN, FVKESK. The junction had 7 bases not matched to a gene; V was cut back by 2 bases and J by 5 bases. The CDR3 bases are TGTGCCAGCAGCCAAAGGACAGGGCATCCGTATGGCTACACCTTC. This sequence encodes CASSQRTGHPYGYTF.

The rearrangement uses TRBV5-1 and TRBJ2-3; maybe TRBD2 (7 bases). The CDR3 covers 16 residues. Germline V gene sequence: CDR1 SGHRS, CDR2 YFSETQ. Trimming took off 0 bases at V and 2 bases at J, with 13 bases between the two ends. The CDR3 sequence: CASSLVAGAHTDTQYF. For the CDR3, the DNA is TGCGCCAGCAGCTTGGTGGCGGGGGCACACACAGATACGCAGTATTTT.

The rearrangement uses TRBV10-3 and TRBJ2-2; TRBD1 might be the D (6 bases). The CDR3 totals 15 residues. The V end was cut by 3 bases, the J end by 1 base, with 9 bases between. Germline-derived CDR1 and CDR2 are ENHRY and SYGVKD. The CDR3 DNA sequence: TGTGCCATCAGTGACAGGGGCGGGAACACCGGGGAGCTGTTTTTT. This sequence encodes CAISDRGGNTGELFF.

V and J are TRBV5-7 and TRBJ1-2, with 8 bases aligning to TRBD1. TRBV5-7 is an open reading frame whose function is uncertain. This CDR3 is built from 16 residues. V shed 9 bases, J shed 5 bases, and the junction held 18 bases outside the gene matches. CDR3 region: CATLMGRTGYEYGYTF. The CDR3 DNA reads as TGTGCCACTCTAATGGGACGGACAGGGTATGAATATGGCTACACCTTC.

This clone was detected once. This chain links TRBV29-1 with TRBJ2-7; TRBD1 is a possible D gene (7 bases). With 5 bases removed from V and 3 bases from J, the gap between germline ends came to 11 bases. This CDR3 spans 12 amino acids. Germline V gene data show CDR1 as SQVTM and CDR2 as ANQGSEA. The CDR3 here is CSVWGDSYEQYF. CDR3 in DNA: TGCAGCGTTTGGGGGGACAGCTACGAGCAGTACTTC.